A selection of T cell receptor beta chains follows, all from one sample in a study of CD8 T cells in ankylosing spondylitis. TCRdb independently ran MiXCR on the 5' RACE reads; one entry per CDR3 protein. This repertoire shows over 700,000 distinct CDR3 sequences, 19% found once; its top ten account for around 20%. The sequenced sample was blood, either unsorted or a sorted T cell fraction (not recorded which). The receptors originated from a male donor with ankylosing spondylitis. CDR3s include the opening cysteine and the closing phenylalanine or tryptophan. Fields, in order: J gene, V gene, clone size, D gene, CDR3 DNA, CDR3 protein. D genes are given only for firm matches. For some rows the clone size is stated as once, few or many, or as a class when expanded; others skip it.

>TRBJ2-5|TRBV10-3|NA|TRBD2
TGTGCCATCAGTGAGTCGTTTAGTAGCGGGGGCGAGACCCAGTACTTC
CAISESFSSGGETQYF
>TRBJ2-7|TRBV7-9|few|NA
TGTGCCAGCAGCCCGGCCTTGGGGGCCGTCGACGAGCAGTACTTC
CASSPALGAVDEQYF
>TRBJ2-1|TRBV12-3/TRBV12-4|NA|NA
TGTGCCAGCAGTTTAGAAGCCAGGGGGGGTGAGCAGTTCTTC
CASSLEARGGEQFF
>TRBJ2-5|TRBV6-6|NA|NA
TGTGCCAGCAGCCGGACCGAGACCCAGTACTTC
CASSRTETQYF
>TRBJ2-7|TRBV7-9|few|NA
TGTGCCAGCAGCTACGCGGGCTACGAGCAGTACTTC
CASSYAGYEQYF
>TRBJ2-1|TRBV28|NA|TRBD2
TGTGCCAGCAGGGGGGGGGCCTACAATGAGCAGTTCTTC
CASRGGAYNEQFF
>TRBJ1-4|TRBV12-3/TRBV12-4|NA|TRBD1
TGTGCCAGCAGCCTCAGGGGGACCGGTGAAAAACTGTTTTTT
CASSLRGTGEKLFF
>TRBJ2-2|TRBV27|NA|TRBD2
TGTGCCAGCAGTACCCGAGCGGGATCGGCCGGGGAGCTGTTTTTT
CASSTRAGSAGELFF
>TRBJ2-5|TRBV29-1|NA|TRBD2
TGCAGCGTAGAAGGGGCTAGCGGAGAGACCCAGTACTTC
CSVEGASGETQYF
>TRBJ2-7|TRBV12-3/TRBV12-4|NA|NA
TGTGCCAGCAGTTTGTGGACTCCCACCTACGAGCAGTACTTC
CASSLWTPTYEQYF
>TRBJ2-1|TRBV2|once|TRBD2
TGTGCCAGCACCACACTAGCGAGTGAGCAGTTCTTC
CASTTLASEQFF
>TRBJ2-7|TRBV20-1|few|TRBD2
TGCAGTGCTAGATCCCTAGCGGGCGAAGCCTACGAGCAGTACTTC
CSARSLAGEAYEQYF
>TRBJ1-1|TRBV25-1|NA|NA
TGTGCCAGCAGTGACTTGGGCCCGAACACTGAAGCTTTCTTT
CASSDLGPNTEAFF
>TRBJ2-5|TRBV12-3/TRBV12-4|NA|TRBD2
TGTGCCAGCAGTTTCCCCACCGGGACTAGCGGGAGGGAGACCCAGTACTTC
CASSFPTGTSGRETQYF
>TRBJ2-3|TRBV4-2|NA|NA
TGTGCCAGCAGCCGCCGAACCTCCCAGGCGGATACGCAGTATTTT
CASSRRTSQADTQYF
>TRBJ2-1|TRBV29-1|many|NA
TGCAGCGTTGAGGGGGAGGCGAGCTCCTACAATGAGCAGTTCTTC
CSVEGEASSYNEQFF
>TRBJ2-7|TRBV7-9|NA|NA
TGTGCCAGCAGCACCTCCACGGTCGACGAGCAGTACTTC
CASSTSTVDEQYF
>TRBJ2-1|TRBV5-4|NA|NA
TGTGCCAGCAGCGGCTGGGCAGACAATGAGCAGTTCTTC
CASSGWADNEQFF
>TRBJ2-1|TRBV4-3|few|NA
TGCGCCAGCAGCCCCCAACAGTCCTCCTACAATGAGCAGTTCTTC
CASSPQQSSYNEQFF
>TRBJ2-7|TRBV4-2|few|NA
TGTGCCAGCAGCCGCAATTTGGGCGACGAGCAGTACTTC
CASSRNLGDEQYF
>TRBJ2-1|TRBV14|few|NA
TGTGCCAGCAGCCAAGGATTCGGGAGCCAACACAATGAGCAGTTCTTC
CASSQGFGSQHNEQFF
>TRBJ1-2|TRBV7-2|few|NA
TGTGCCAGCAGCTTTTCCCGGGGAACTGATGGCTACACCTTC
CASSFSRGTDGYTF
>TRBJ2-7|TRBV4-3|once|NA
TGCGCCAGCAGCCAAGATAGGGAGACAGGCAGCTACGAGCAGTACTTC
CASSQDRETGSYEQYF
>TRBJ1-1|TRBV5-1|few|TRBD1
TGCGCCAGCACCAATAGACAGGGCACTGAAGCTTTCTTT
CASTNRQGTEAFF
>TRBJ2-1|TRBV10-3|NA|TRBD2
TGTGCCATCAATCGGGGGGGTCAGAATGAGCAGTTCTTC
CAINRGGQNEQFF
>TRBJ1-5|TRBV7-9|many|NA
TGTGCCAGCAGCAACACTGATCAGCCCCAGCATTTT
CASSNTDQPQHF
>TRBJ1-2|TRBV20-1|few|NA
TGCAGTGCTAGAGATAACGGGGGCCCCTATGGCTACACCTTC
CSARDNGGPYGYTF
>TRBJ1-2|TRBV28|few|NA
TGTGCCAGCAGTTCATCGTCCGGACTGGGACGTAGCTACACCTTC
CASSSSSGLGRSYTF
>TRBJ1-1|TRBV12-3/TRBV12-4|few|NA
TGTGCCAGCGGATCGGACAGAACTTTGAACACTGAAGCTTTCTTT
CASGSDRTLNTEAFF
>TRBJ1-2|TRBV9|few|NA
TGTGCCAGCAGCGGGGACACGTATGGCTACACCTTC
CASSGDTYGYTF
>TRBJ2-1|TRBV24-1|NA|TRBD2
TGTGCCACCAGTGCCACAGGGGCTAGCGGGAGGCCCTACTCCTACAATGAGCAGTTCTTC
CATSATGASGRPYSYNEQFF
>TRBJ2-7|TRBV4-2|NA|TRBD1
TGTGCCAGCAGCCAAGATTTACAGGGGGCATACGAGCAGTACTTC
CASSQDLQGAYEQYF
>TRBJ2-5|TRBV4-3|NA|NA
TGCGCCAGCAGCCCCACCGAGGGCCCCCAAGAGACCCAGTACTTC
CASSPTEGPQETQYF
>TRBJ2-2|TRBV29-1|few|NA
TGCAGCGTTGAATCAGGGGACGGGGAGCTGTTTTTT
CSVESGDGELFF
>TRBJ2-5|TRBV24-1|NA|TRBD2
TGTGCCACCAGTGTAGGGGGAGGAGCGGGAGGGACCCTCGAGACCCAGTACTTC
CATSVGGGAGGTLETQYF
>TRBJ1-2|TRBV25-1|many|NA
TGTGCCAGCAGTGATCGGGTACAGAACTATGGCTACACCTTC
CASSDRVQNYGYTF
>TRBJ2-1|TRBV7-9|few|NA
TGTGCCAGCAGCTTACCCCAGCAGGGGATTGCTAATGAGCAGTTCTTC
CASSLPQQGIANEQFF
>TRBJ2-7|TRBV5-1|NA|TRBD2
TGCGCCAGCAGCTTGCGCCCTAGCGGTTACTCCTACGAGCAGTACTTC
CASSLRPSGYSYEQYF
>TRBJ2-3|TRBV7-8|few|TRBD2
TGTGCCAGCAGCTTATCCGGGACTAGCGGGGATACGCAGTATTTT
CASSLSGTSGDTQYF
>TRBJ2-1|TRBV11-1|few|TRBD1
TGTGCCAGCAGCGGTCGGGACAGGCGACGGACCTCCTACAATGAGCAGTTCTTC
CASSGRDRRRTSYNEQFF
>TRBJ2-7|TRBV7-9|few|TRBD2
TGTGCCAGCAGCTTTGTAGCGGGGGGAGAGTACGAGCAGTACTTC
CASSFVAGGEYEQYF
>TRBJ2-5|TRBV7-9|many|NA
TGTGCCAGCAGCTTAGCGGGTGGGGAGACCCAGTACTTC
CASSLAGGETQYF
>TRBJ2-7|TRBV4-1|NA|NA
TGCGCCAGCAGCCAAGCATACAACTCCTACGAGCAGTACTTC
CASSQAYNSYEQYF
>TRBJ2-1|TRBV29-1|once|TRBD2
TGCAGCGTTGTGACTAGCGGGAGTATGAATGAGCAGTTCTTC
CSVVTSGSMNEQFF
>TRBJ1-4|TRBV6-1|NA|TRBD1
TGTGCCAGCACTAGGGGGCTCGGGGAAAAACTGTTTTTT
CASTRGLGEKLFF
>TRBJ2-1|TRBV12-3/TRBV12-4|few|NA
TGTGCCAGCAGTTTTAGGGCAGCAAGCGATTACAATGAGCAGTTCTTC
CASSFRAASDYNEQFF
>TRBJ2-2|TRBV29-1|NA|NA
TGCAGCGTTGACAGGAAGAACACCGGGGAGCTGTTTTTT
CSVDRKNTGELFF
>TRBJ2-1|TRBV7-6|few|NA
TGTGCCATCGGAGTGGCGTACAATGAGCAGTTCTTC
CAIGVAYNEQFF
>TRBJ2-4|TRBV20-1|once|NA
TGCAGTGCTAGAGCCCCCGGGGACATTCAGTACTTC
CSARAPGDIQYF